Only a few counts were recorded for the clone carrying this T cell receptor beta chain. What it recognizes is unknown. General study points: Tumor memory CD4+ T cell TCR gene usage was found to cluster with blood and lymph node memory CD4+ cells and with lymph node naive CD4+ cells. Tumor-infiltrating Treg TCR alpha and beta sequences overlapped most with tumor naive CD4+ T cells, then blood naive.

The CDR3 totals 18 residues. CDR1 is ENHRY, CDR2 SYGVKD, per germline. V was cut by 0 bases and J by 5 bases, with 19 bases left in between. Using its own MiXCR run on the 5' RACE reads, TCRdb lists one record per CDR3 protein. The repertoire holds some 62,000 distinct CDR3 sequences, with just under 30% as singletons. Naive CD4+ cells had CD25+ Tregs removed. This chain uses TRBV10-3 with TRBJ1-4; a weak D match, TRBD1 (5 bases). The source is a female donor with breast cancer. The sample comprised tumor-infiltrating naive CD4+ T cells sorted from the breast tumor. As to subset: naive CD4+ T cells, CD4+CD45RA+CD25-. The chain's CDR3 is CAISESLRQGASNEKLFF. The CDR3 DNA reads as TGTGCCATCAGTGAGTCTTTGCGGCAGGGTGCATCAAATGAAAAACTGTTTTTT.